Listed below are T cell receptor beta chains from one sample, sequenced in a study of T cells in Graves' hyperthyroidism and ophthalmopathy. TCRdb called the multiplex PCR reads again in MiXCR, with one record for every CDR3 protein. The sample has hundreds of thousands of distinct CDR3 sequences; approximately 14% are singletons. The sequencing sample was made of blood. These receptors all stem from a woman aged 18-29 years with Graves' hyperthyroidism. CDR3s include the opening cysteine and the closing phenylalanine or tryptophan. A D gene is named only where the DNA matches it firmly. The size of a clone is reported for some rows only, either as once, few or many, or as a class for expanded clones.

TRBV6-9	TRBJ1-2	few	TRBD1	CASSYFQGGPIKYGYTF	TGTGCCAGCAGTTACTTCCAGGGGGGTCCCATTAAGTATGGCTACACCTTC
TRBV7-8	TRBJ2-1	many	TRBD2	CASSKGIGLAVTSEQFF	TGTGCCAGCAGCAAGGGGATTGGACTAGCGGTAACCAGCGAGCAGTTCTTC
TRBV9	TRBJ2-5	NA	NA	CASSVLQGDETQYF	TGTGCCAGCAGCGTATTACAGGGAGACGAGACCCAGTACTTC
TRBV11-2	TRBJ2-1	many	NA	CASSPGISGNEQFF	TGTGCCAGCAGCCCCGGAATTAGCGGAAATGAGCAGTTCTTC
TRBV12-3/TRBV12-4	TRBJ2-5	NA	TRBD2	CASSLRGGGNQETQYF	TGTGCCAGCAGTTTACGGGGGGGGGGCAACCAAGAGACCCAGTACTTC
TRBV30	TRBJ2-7	many	TRBD2	CAWSLAGVSYEQYF	TGTGCCTGGAGCCTAGCGGGAGTTTCCTACGAGCAGTACTTC
TRBV12-3/TRBV12-4	TRBJ1-1	many	NA	CASSLPQSADRGTEAFF	TGTGCCAGCAGTTTACCCCAGTCAGCAGACCGGGGCACTGAAGCTTTCTTT
TRBV2	TRBJ2-5	many	NA	CASSDPLGSSQETQYF	TGTGCCAGCAGTGACCCTCTCGGGAGTTCCCAAGAGACCCAGTACTTC
TRBV20-1	TRBJ2-1	NA	TRBD2	CSARIAVAGGDEQFF	TGCAGTGCTAGGATTGCTGTGGCGGGAGGGGATGAGCAGTTCTTC
TRBV6-1	TRBJ2-1	few	TRBD2	CASSSWTSGVYNEQFF	TGTGCCAGCAGCTCATGGACTAGCGGGGTCTACAATGAGCAGTTCTTC
TRBV25-1	TRBJ2-1	many	TRBD2	CASTAAGAHDEQFF	TGTGCCAGCACAGCGGCGGGAGCCCACGATGAGCAGTTCTTC
TRBV12-3/TRBV12-4	TRBJ2-2	NA	NA	CASSFLVGGELFF	TGTGCCAGCAGTTTTTTGGTTGGCGGGGAGCTGTTTTTT
TRBV29-1	TRBJ2-1	many	TRBD2	CSVEGGAGVTYNEQFF	TGCAGCGTTGAAGGTGGAGCGGGAGTCACCTACAATGAGCAGTTCTTC
TRBV20-1	TRBJ2-7	NA	NA	CSARDRLAVYEQYF	TGCAGTGCTAGAGATCGGTTAGCAGTCTACGAGCAGTACTTC
TRBV7-2	TRBJ2-1	many	NA	CASSHLPQPKRKYNEQFF	TGTGCCAGCAGCCACCTCCCACAACCGAAACGCAAATACAATGAGCAGTTCTTC
TRBV5-1	TRBJ1-2	NA	TRBD1	CASSGQGAHYGYTF	TGCGCCAGCTCGGGACAGGGGGCGCACTATGGCTACACCTTC
TRBV11-2	TRBJ2-1	many	NA	CASSSRPSSYNEQFF	TGTGCCAGCAGCTCCAGACCCAGCTCCTACAATGAGCAGTTCTTC
TRBV7-2	TRBJ1-2	many	NA	CASSRGGGSGYTF	TGTGCCAGCAGCCGGGGGGGGGGTTCTGGCTACACCTTC
TRBV19	TRBJ1-1	few	NA	CASSSGQKSSTEAFF	TGTGCCAGTAGTTCGGGACAAAAATCGTCCACTGAAGCTTTCTTT
TRBV18	TRBJ2-2	many	NA	CASSLTEKTETGELFF	TGTGCCAGCTCACTAACTGAGAAAACGGAAACCGGGGAGCTGTTTTTT
TRBV5-8	TRBJ2-7	many	NA	CASSWGGPSSYEQYF	TGTGCCAGCAGCTGGGGGGGGCCAAGCTCCTACGAGCAGTACTTC
TRBV24-1	TRBJ1-5	many	NA	CATSDLPRGQGGQPQHF	TGTGCCACCAGTGATTTGCCGCGGGGCCAGGGCGGTCAGCCCCAGCATTTT
TRBV29-1	TRBJ1-2	many	TRBD1	CSVRTGGSYGYTF	TGCAGCGTGCGGACAGGGGGCAGCTATGGCTACACCTTC
TRBV7-9	TRBJ2-7	few	NA	CASSSNPIHEQYF	TGTGCCAGCAGCTCGAATCCCATCCACGAGCAGTACTTC
TRBV5-1	TRBJ2-1	many	TRBD2	CASSLTLGTSHNEQFF	TGCGCCAGCAGCCTGACTTTGGGGACTAGCCACAATGAGCAGTTCTTC
TRBV20-1	TRBJ2-3	many	NA	CSALLRGGTDTQYF	TGCAGTGCTTTGCTCAGGGGGGGCACAGATACGCAGTATTTT
TRBV19	TRBJ2-7	few	TRBD1	CASSIGQGVVSYEQYF	TGTGCCAGTAGTATTGGACAGGGCGTAGTCTCCTACGAGCAGTACTTC
TRBV2	TRBJ1-1	many	NA	CASQENMNTEAFF	TGTGCCAGCCAGGAGAACATGAACACTGAAGCTTTCTTT
TRBV30	TRBJ2-3	few	NA	CAWDAGLTADTQYF	TGTGCCTGGGATGCGGGACTCACGGCAGATACGCAGTATTTT
TRBV7-9	TRBJ2-1	many	NA	CASSSPPGSEQFF	TGTGCCAGCAGCTCCCCTCCCGGGAGTGAGCAGTTCTTC
TRBV6-1	TRBJ2-5	few	TRBD2	CASSRVTSGSWGETQYF	TGTGCCAGCAGTCGGGTGACTAGCGGGAGCTGGGGGGAGACCCAGTACTTC
TRBV9	TRBJ1-1	many	NA	CASSVGRYTEAFF	TGTGCCAGCAGCGTAGGCAGGTACACTGAAGCTTTCTTT
TRBV20-1	TRBJ1-5	NA	NA	CSAPLPRSSNQPQHF	TGCAGTGCTCCCCTGCCCAGGTCTAGCAATCAGCCCCAGCATTTT
TRBV18	TRBJ1-1	NA	NA	CASSPHRQVGSTEAFF	TGTGCCAGCTCACCCCATCGACAGGTAGGGAGCACTGAAGCTTTCTTT
TRBV30	TRBJ2-1	many	TRBD2	CAWSVFWTSGTYNEQFF	TGTGCCTGGAGTGTATTTTGGACTAGCGGTACCTACAATGAGCAGTTCTTC
TRBV27	TRBJ2-7	NA	TRBD1	CASSPWTGEEQYF	TGTGCCAGCAGTCCTTGGACAGGAGAAGAGCAGTACTTC
TRBV20-1	TRBJ1-1	NA	TRBD1	CSAPGRGLMNTEAFF	TGCAGTGCTCCCGGAAGGGGGCTGATGAACACTGAAGCTTTCTTT
TRBV13	TRBJ2-1	NA	TRBD1	CASSAGGPTGYLVYNEQFF	TGTGCCAGCAGCGCAGGGGGCCCTACAGGGTACCTTGTATACAATGAGCAGTTCTTC
TRBV4-1	TRBJ1-5	few	TRBD1	CASSPLGTGSDQPQHF	TGCGCCAGCAGCCCCCTCGGGACAGGGTCGGATCAGCCCCAGCATTTT
TRBV7-8	TRBJ2-7	NA	TRBD1	CASSLSPLRGDRGYEQYF	TGTGCCAGCAGCTTAAGTCCGTTGCGTGGGGACAGGGGTTACGAGCAGTACTTC
TRBV20-1	TRBJ1-1	many	NA	CSAKWGQDEAFF	TGCAGTGCAAAGTGGGGGCAAGATGAAGCTTTCTTT
TRBV20-1	TRBJ1-5	NA	NA	CSATSGGNQPQHF	TGCAGTGCTACGTCCGGCGGTAATCAGCCCCAGCATTTT